This record looks at one T cell receptor (beta chain) sequence and its context. Its antigen is still unknown. The length of the CDR3 is 15 residues. The germline gives CDR1 SNHLY, CDR2 FYNNEI. V lost 6 bases to trimming and J lost 0 bases; unmatched junction nucleotides: 4. Antigen-specific CD4+ T cells were expanded (with viral peptide pools) by the ViraFEST assay ahead of sequencing. Subsequent to a culture period of approximately 11 days, CD4+ T cells were isolated. By PCR, the person was confirmed to have had SARS-CoV-2 infection between March and December 2020. The data are from a study of vaccination effects on CD4 cells after COVID-19. Measured with immunoSEQ multiplex PCR; TCRdb has only the in-frame clones, and not every one. Among under 55,000 clones listed, approximately 70% were seen once.

This material consisted of CD4+ T cells from PBMCs cultured with a peptide pool, taken before COVID-19 vaccination. The chain combines TRBV2 with TRBJ2-1, with 8 positions matching TRBD2. The receptor comes from a human donor who had a prior SARS-CoV-2 infection. The CDR3 region is CASSQTSGSYNEQFF. The CDR3, as DNA: TGTGCCAGCAGCCAAACTAGCGGCTCCTACAATGAGCAGTTCTTC.